The clone carrying this T cell receptor (beta chain) showed up just a few times. Its target is not known. This entry comes from a study of post-analysis software for immune sequencing data. Study background: Courses of disease covered relapsing-remitting, secondary progressive and progressive-relapsing multiple sclerosis. Study conclusions and caveats: F-measure co-clustering was strong for batch-matched samples. In multiple sclerosis, normalized Chao1 diversity was significantly below that of controls.

Each TCR beta cDNA library carried unique molecular identifiers. Starting from around 0.96 to 9.9 million T cells, the study yielded 450,000 to 500,000 cDNA molecules. TCRdb used MiXCR to reprocess the PCR reads, holding one entry per CDR3 protein. Here the sample spans hundreds of thousands of distinct CDR3 sequences, 59% being singletons. This TCR came from a girl aged 2 to 9 with multiple sclerosis. The material sequenced was blood.

The CDR3 coding sequence is TGCAGTGCTAGACGTGCAGGGTCCGCATCAAGTCAGCCCCAGCATTTT. As protein: CSARRAGSASSQPQHF. This chain joins TRBV20-1 and TRBJ1-5; the D gene is possibly TRBD1 (5 bases). The CDR3 is made up of 16 amino acids. Trimming shortened V by 2 bases and J by 6 bases, and 20 bases separated the two germline ends. In germline, CDR1 is DFQATT, CDR2 SNEGSKA (reference sequence).